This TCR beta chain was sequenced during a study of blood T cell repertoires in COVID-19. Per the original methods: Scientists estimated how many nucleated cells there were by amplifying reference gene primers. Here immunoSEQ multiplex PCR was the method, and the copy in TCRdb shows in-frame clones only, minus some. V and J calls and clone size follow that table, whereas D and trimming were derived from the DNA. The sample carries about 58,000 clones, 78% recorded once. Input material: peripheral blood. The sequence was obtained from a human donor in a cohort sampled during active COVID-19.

CDR3 sequence: CASSQEREYQANYGYTF. The CDR3 DNA follows: TGCGCCAGCAGCCAAGAGAGGGAATACCAAGCTAACTATGGCTACACCTTC. The rearrangement links TRBV4-1 to TRBJ1-2; no clear D. The V gene lost 0 bases and the J gene lost 0 bases, with 14 bases spanning the gap. CDR3 length: 17 residues. Per germline, CDR1 MGHRA and CDR2 YSYEKL.